This T cell receptor (beta chain) stems from a study of cytomegalovirus exposure and HLA in healthy donors. On the study more broadly: An earlier analysis found some 120 million unique TCR beta sequences from 150 million to 200 million T cells.

This clone was observed once. Its target is unknown. Germline V gives CDR1 GTSNPN, CDR2 SVGIG (reference sequence). The CDR3 spans 17 residues. The V segment lost 1 base and the J segment 7 bases; nucleotides outside the gene matches: 15. PCR amplification relied on 60 Vbeta primers (plus 13 Jbeta primers). Measured with immunoSEQ multiplex PCR; TCRdb has only the in-frame clones, and not every one. The sample gives roughly 110,000 clones, more than 65% of which show up once; around 2.1% is in the top ten. The study's findings and limits: A later analysis, which compared TCR beta chains of equal frequency, found the HLA-associated ones more clonally expanded. The dataset shows that most TCR sequences were rare, while some public TCRs occurred in many donors. Prior analysis indicated that the majority of TCR beta V segments exhibited productivity approximately 90% or approximately 30% of the time.

This chain uses TRBV30 with TRBJ2-1; TRBD2 agrees at 8 bases. The sample taken for sequencing was PBMCs. The sequence was obtained from a man aged 30-40 years in good health and CMV-seronegative. This CDR3 is CAWSGRLTGGPGNEQFF. CDR3 nucleotide sequence: TGTGCCTGGAGTGGGAGGTTGACGGGAGGGCCGGGGAATGAGCAGTTCTTC.